The 9 T cell receptor beta chains below come from one sample, sequenced in a study of cytomegalovirus exposure and HLA in healthy donors. The PCR ran on 60 Vbeta and 13 Jbeta primers. Assay: immunoSEQ multiplex PCR; the TCRdb copy retains only in-frame clones and omits some. The sample has around 140,000 clones; approximately 82% are singletons. Input material: PBMCs. The source is a woman aged 55-70 years in good health and CMV-seropositive.

The chain couples TRBV19 to TRBJ2-6; D perhaps matches TRBD1 (5 bases). The V gene lost 7 bases and the J gene lost 2 bases, with 12 bases spanning the gap. Germline V gene data show CDR1 as LNHDA and CDR2 as SQIVND (reference sequence). The CDR3 runs to 15 residues. CDR3 coding DNA: TGTGCCAGTATGACCCCACAGGCTGGGGCCAACGTCCTGACTTTC. The encoded protein is CASMTPQAGANVLTF.

The rearrangement links TRBV19 to TRBJ2-1; 16 bases agree with TRBD2. V was clipped by 5 bases and J by 3 bases; unmatched bases: 10. Looked up from germline, CDR1 is LNHDA and CDR2 is SQIVND (reference sequence). CDR3 length: 19 amino acids. The CDR3 DNA reads as TGTGCCAGTAGTCCCCTGGGACTAGCGGGAGGGCCGGGCTACAATGAGCAGTTCTTC. Its translation: CASSPLGLAGGPGYNEQFF.

V gene TRBV5-8 combines with J gene TRBJ1-1; TRBD1 matches 7 bases. The germline gives CDR1 SGHTS, CDR2 YDEGEE. Trimming at V came to 0 bases and at J to 1 base, leaving 6 bases not matched to a gene. This CDR3 has 16 residues. The CDR3 loop reads CASSLEGARRNTEAFF. CDR3 nucleotides: TGTGCCAGCAGCTTGGAGGGGGCGCGGAGGAACACTGAAGCTTTCTTT.

This chain uses TRBV4-3 with TRBJ2-5; D is possibly TRBD2 (6 bases). Germline V CDR1 and CDR2: LGHNA, YSLEER. V was shortened by 0 bases and J by 4 bases, with 12 bases between the two germline ends. This CDR3 has 15 residues. The CDR3 region has the DNA TGCGCCAGCAGCCAAGAGTGGGTCGGGAGAGAGACCCAGTACTTC. It translates to CASSQEWVGRETQYF.

The chain combines TRBV6-5 with TRBJ1-5; D is undetermined. V was trimmed by 10 bases and J by 2 bases, leaving 12 bases between them. The CDR3 has 13 amino acids. Germline lookup yields CDR1 MNHEY and CDR2 SVGAGI. CDR3 DNA sequence: TGTGCCACTCGGCGGGAAGGCAATCAGCCCCAGCATTTT. As protein: CATRREGNQPQHF.

CDR3 amino acids: CASSEAAGAGGSDEQFF. The DNA for the CDR3 is TGTGCCAGCAGTGAAGCAGCAGGGGCAGGGGGTAGTGATGAGCAGTTCTTC. This chain uses TRBV6-1 with TRBJ2-1; 7 bases map to TRBD1. V dropped 0 bases and J dropped 8; count of bases not matched to a gene: 13. The germline gives CDR1 MNHNS, CDR2 SASEGT. The CDR3 loop spans 17 amino acids.

The CDR3 nucleotides read TGCGCCAGCAGCCTGGAACAGGGGGCTGGCTACACCTTC. It translates to CASSLEQGAGYTF. This chain uses TRBV5-1 with TRBJ1-2; 9 bases are a match to TRBD1. The CDR3 spans 13 residues. Losses at the gene ends were 4 bases for V and 7 bases for J; bases not matched to a gene: 5. Germline CDR1 and CDR2: SGHRS and YFSETQ. The whole variable domain, filled in from reference TRBV5-1 and TRBJ1-2, reads KAGVTQTPRYLIKTRGQQVTLSCSPISGHRSVSWYQQTPGQGLQFLFEYFSETQRNKGNFPGRFSGRQFSNSRSEMNVSTLELGDSALYLCASSLEQGAGYTFGSGTRLTVV.

The chain is built from TRBV6-6 and TRBJ1-1; the D gene is possibly TRBD1 (5 bases). Germline V lookup: CDR1 MNHNY, CDR2 SVGAGI (reference sequence). Deletions cut 0 bases from V and 3 bases from J, with 8 bases between. This CDR3 has 14 residues. As DNA, the CDR3 is TGTGCCAGCAGTTACTCAGGGGACTACACTGAAGCTTTCTTT. Amino acids: CASSYSGDYTEAFF.

The chain employs TRBV6-1 and TRBJ2-7; 9 nucleotides align to TRBD1. This CDR3 has 15 residues. Looked up from germline, CDR1 is MNHNS and CDR2 is SASEGT. The V and J ends lost 7 bases and 0 bases, in that order; junction bases with no gene match: 7. The DNA for the CDR3 is TGTGCCAGCACCCCCAGGGACAGGGCCTCCTACGAGCAGTACTTC. This codes for CASTPRDRASYEQYF.